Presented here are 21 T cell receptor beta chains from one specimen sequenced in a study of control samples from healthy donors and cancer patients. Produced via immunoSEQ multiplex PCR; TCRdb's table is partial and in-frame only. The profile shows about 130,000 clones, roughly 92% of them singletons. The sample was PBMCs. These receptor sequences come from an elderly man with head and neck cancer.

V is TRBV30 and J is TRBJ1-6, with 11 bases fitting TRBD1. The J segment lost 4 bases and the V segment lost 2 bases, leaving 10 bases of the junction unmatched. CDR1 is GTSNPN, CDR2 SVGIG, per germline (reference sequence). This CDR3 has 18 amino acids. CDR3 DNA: TGTGCCTGGAGTTCGCTAACGGACAGGGGGCTATATAATTCACCCCTCCACTTT. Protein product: CAWSSLTDRGLYNSPLHF.

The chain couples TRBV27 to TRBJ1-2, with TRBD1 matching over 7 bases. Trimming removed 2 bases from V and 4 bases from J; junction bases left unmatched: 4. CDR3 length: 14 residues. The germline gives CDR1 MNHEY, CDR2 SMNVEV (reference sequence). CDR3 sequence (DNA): TGTGCCAGCAGTTTACTCCGGGACAGCTATGGCTACACCTTC. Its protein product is CASSLLRDSYGYTF.

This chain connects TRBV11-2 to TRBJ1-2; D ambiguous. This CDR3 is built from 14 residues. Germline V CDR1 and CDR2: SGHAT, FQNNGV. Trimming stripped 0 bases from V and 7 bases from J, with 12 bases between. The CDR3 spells CASSLDPSGGGYTF. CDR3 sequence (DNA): TGTGCCAGCAGCTTAGATCCGTCCGGCGGTGGCTACACCTTC.

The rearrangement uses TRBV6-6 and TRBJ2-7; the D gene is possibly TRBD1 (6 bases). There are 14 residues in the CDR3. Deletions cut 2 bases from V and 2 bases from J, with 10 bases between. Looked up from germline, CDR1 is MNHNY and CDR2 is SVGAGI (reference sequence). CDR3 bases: TGTGCCAGCAGTTACACCCGGACAGCCTACGAGCAGTACTTC. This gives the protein CASSYTRTAYEQYF.

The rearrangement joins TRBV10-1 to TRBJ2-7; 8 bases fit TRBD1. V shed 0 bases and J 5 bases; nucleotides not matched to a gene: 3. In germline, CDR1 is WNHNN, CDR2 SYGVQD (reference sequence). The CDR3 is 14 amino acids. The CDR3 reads CASSESNRGNEQYF. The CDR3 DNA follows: TGCGCCAGCAGTGAGTCTAACAGGGGGAACGAGCAGTACTTC.

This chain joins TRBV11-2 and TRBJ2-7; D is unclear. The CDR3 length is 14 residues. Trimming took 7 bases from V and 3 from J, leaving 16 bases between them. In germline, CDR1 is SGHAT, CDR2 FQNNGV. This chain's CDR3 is CASKRSGAGYEQYF. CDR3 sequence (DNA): TGTGCCAGCAAAAGATCCGGAGCAGGCTACGAGCAGTACTTC.

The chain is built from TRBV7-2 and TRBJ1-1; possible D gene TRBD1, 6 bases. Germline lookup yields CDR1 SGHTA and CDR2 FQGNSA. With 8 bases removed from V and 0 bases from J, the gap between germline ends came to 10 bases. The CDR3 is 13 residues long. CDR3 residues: CASQGQLNTEAFF. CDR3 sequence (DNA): TGTGCCAGCCAGGGGCAATTGAACACTGAAGCTTTCTTT. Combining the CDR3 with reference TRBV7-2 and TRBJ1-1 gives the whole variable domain GAGVSQSPSNKVTEKGKDVELRCDPISGHTALYWYRQSLGQGLEFLIYFQGNSAPDKSGLPSDRFSAERTGGSVSTLTIQRTQQEDSAVYLCASQGQLNTEAFFGQGTRLTVV.

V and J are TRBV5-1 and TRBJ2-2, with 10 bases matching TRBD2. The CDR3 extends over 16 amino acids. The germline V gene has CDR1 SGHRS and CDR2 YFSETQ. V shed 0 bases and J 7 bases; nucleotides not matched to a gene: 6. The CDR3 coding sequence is TGCGCCAGCAGCTTGGTTGCTAGCGGGAGTCTCGGGGAGCTGTTTTTT. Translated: CASSLVASGSLGELFF.

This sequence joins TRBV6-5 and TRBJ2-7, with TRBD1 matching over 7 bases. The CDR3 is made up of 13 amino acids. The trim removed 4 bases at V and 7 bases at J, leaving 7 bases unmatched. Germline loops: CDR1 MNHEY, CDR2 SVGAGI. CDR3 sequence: CASSSDRVREQYF. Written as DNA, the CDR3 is TGTGCCAGCAGTTCAGACAGGGTTCGGGAGCAGTACTTC.

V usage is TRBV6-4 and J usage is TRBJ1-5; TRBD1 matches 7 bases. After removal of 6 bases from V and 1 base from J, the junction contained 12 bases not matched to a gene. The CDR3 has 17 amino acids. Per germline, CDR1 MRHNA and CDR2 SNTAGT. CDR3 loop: CASRIEDDRVSNQPQHF. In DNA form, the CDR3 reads TGTGCCAGCAGGATAGAAGATGACAGGGTGAGCAATCAGCCCCAGCATTTT.

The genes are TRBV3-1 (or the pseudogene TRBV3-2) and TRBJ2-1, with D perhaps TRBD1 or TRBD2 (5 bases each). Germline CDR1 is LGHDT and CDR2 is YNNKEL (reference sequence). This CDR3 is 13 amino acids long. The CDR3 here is CAITGLRGNEQFF. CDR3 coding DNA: TGTGCGATCACCGGGTTGAGGGGCAATGAGCAGTTCTTC.

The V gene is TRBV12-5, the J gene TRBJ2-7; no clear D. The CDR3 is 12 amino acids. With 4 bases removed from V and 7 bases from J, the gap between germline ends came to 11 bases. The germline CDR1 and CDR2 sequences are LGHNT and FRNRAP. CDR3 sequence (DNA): TGTGCTAGTGGTTCCCATCCCTGGGAGCAGTACTTC. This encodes CASGSHPWEQYF.

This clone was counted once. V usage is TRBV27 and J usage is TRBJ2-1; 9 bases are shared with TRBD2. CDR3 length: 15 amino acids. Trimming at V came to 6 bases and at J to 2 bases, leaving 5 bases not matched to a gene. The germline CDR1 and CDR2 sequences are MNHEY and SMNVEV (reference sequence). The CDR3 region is CASSPGTSPYNEQFF. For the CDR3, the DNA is TGTGCCAGCAGCCCCGGGACTAGCCCCTACAATGAGCAGTTCTTC.

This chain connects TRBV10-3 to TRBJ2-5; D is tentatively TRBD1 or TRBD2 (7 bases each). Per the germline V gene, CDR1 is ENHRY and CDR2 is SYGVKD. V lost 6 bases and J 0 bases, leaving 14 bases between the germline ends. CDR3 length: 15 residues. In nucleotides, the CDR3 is TGTGCCATCAGGGCAGGGGGGGCGAACCAAGAGACCCAGTACTTC. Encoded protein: CAIRAGGANQETQYF.

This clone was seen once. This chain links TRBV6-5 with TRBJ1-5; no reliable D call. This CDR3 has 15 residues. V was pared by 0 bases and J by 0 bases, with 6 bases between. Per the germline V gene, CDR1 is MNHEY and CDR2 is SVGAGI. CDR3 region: CASSYSSYSNQPQHF. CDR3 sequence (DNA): TGTGCCAGCAGTTACTCTTCATATAGCAATCAGCCCCAGCATTTT.

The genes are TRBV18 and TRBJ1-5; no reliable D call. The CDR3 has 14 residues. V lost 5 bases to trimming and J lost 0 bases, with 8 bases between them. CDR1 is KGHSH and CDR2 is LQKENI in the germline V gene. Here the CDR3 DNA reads TGTGCCAGCTCAGGCACGGATAGCAATCAGCCCCAGCATTTT. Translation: CASSGTDSNQPQHF.

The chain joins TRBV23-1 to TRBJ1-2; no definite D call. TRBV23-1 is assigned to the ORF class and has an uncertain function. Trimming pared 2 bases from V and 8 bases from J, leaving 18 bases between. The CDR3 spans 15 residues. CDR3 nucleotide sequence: TGCGCCAGCAGTCAAGAACAGAATTGTGGATTGGGCTACACCTTC. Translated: CASSQEQNCGLGYTF.

CDR3 amino acids: CAISETRDSQYF. In nucleotides, the CDR3 is TGTGCCATCAGTGAAACCCGGGACTCCCAGTACTTC. The chain joins TRBV10-3 to TRBJ2-5; D perhaps matches TRBD2 (6 bases). Germline V CDR1 and CDR2: ENHRY, SYGVKD. The CDR3 covers 12 residues. Trimming shortened V by 3 bases and J by 9 bases, and 11 bases separated the two germline ends.

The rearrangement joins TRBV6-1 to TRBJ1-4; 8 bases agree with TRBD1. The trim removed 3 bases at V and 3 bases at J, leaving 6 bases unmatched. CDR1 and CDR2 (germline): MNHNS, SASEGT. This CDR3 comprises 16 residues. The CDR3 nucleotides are TGTGCCAGCAGTGACAGGGGGCGATTTGCTAATGAAAAACTGTTTTTT. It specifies CASSDRGRFANEKLFF.

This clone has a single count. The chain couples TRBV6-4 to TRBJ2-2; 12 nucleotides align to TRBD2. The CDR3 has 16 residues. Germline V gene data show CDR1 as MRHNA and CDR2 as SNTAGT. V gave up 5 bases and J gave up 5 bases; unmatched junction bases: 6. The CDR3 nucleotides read TGTGCCAGCAGTAGAACCGGGACTAGCGGGACCGGGGAGCTGTTTTTT. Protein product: CASSRTGTSGTGELFF.

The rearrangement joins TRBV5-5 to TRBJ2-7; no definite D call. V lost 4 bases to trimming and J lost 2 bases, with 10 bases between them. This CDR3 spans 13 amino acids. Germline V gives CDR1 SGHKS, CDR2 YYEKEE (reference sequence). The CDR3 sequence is CASSTGRTYEQYF. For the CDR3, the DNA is TGTGCCAGCAGCACCGGACGGACCTACGAGCAGTACTTC.